The clone carrying this TCR beta chain was detected only a few times. What it recognizes is unknown. The record originates from a study of T cell clonality in common variable immunodeficiency. The method was immunoSEQ multiplex PCR; TCRdb's version includes in-frame clones alone and lacks a portion of them. This sample has 25,000 to 30,000 clones, each found more than once. No CVID subject was ill or on immunomodulatory drugs when sampled. General study findings and limits: In common variable immunodeficiency, TCR beta chains reportedly carried fewer deletions and N-nucleotide insertions.

This clonotype was sampled from a human donor with common variable immunodeficiency. The source material was peripheral blood mononuclear cells.

Here the CDR3 reads CASSDRTAYGYTF. The covered CDR3 bases are TGTGCCAGCAGTGATAGGACAGCCTATGGC. The chain links TRBV2 to TRBJ1-2; tentatively, D is TRBD1 (6 bases). The read ends 3 residues shy of where the CDR3 ends; the end is completed using the germline J gene. Germline V gene sequence: CDR1 SNHLY, CDR2 FYNNEI. Trimming pared 3 bases from V and 4 bases from J, leaving 9 bases between. The CDR3 length is 13 residues.